These T cell receptor beta chains were read from a single sample in a study of technical replicates of blood from a few donors. TCRdb keeps only in-frame clones here, not all; method: immunoSEQ multiplex PCR. The data show approximately 70,000 clones, with 95% to 98% seen just once and 0.16% held by the top ten. The sequenced sample was T cells isolated from PBMCs. These receptors were collected from a human donor in good health. The CDR3 runs from the conserved cysteine through the conserved F or W. Fields, in order: V gene, J gene, CDR3 protein.

V gene: TRBV2; J gene: TRBJ1-1; CDR3 protein: CASTPGQGRYEAFF
V gene: TRBV7-8; J gene: TRBJ2-3; CDR3 protein: CASSLVEGFADTQYF
V gene: TRBV4-1; J gene: TRBJ1-2; CDR3 protein: CASSHPGQATNYGYTF
V gene: TRBV5-6; J gene: TRBJ1-1; CDR3 protein: CASSPGTGGRRRSEAFF
V gene: TRBV5-4; J gene: TRBJ1-4; CDR3 protein: CASSWYSRPGEKLFF
V gene: TRBV9; J gene: TRBJ2-1; CDR3 protein: CASARGTSGGNEQFF
V gene: TRBV20-1; J gene: TRBJ2-1; CDR3 protein: CSAAGVGEQFF
V gene: TRBV4-1; J gene: TRBJ2-6; CDR3 protein: CASSQEPGEVANVLTF
V gene: TRBV4-2; J gene: TRBJ2-1; CDR3 protein: CASRKGQGSYNEQFF
V gene: TRBV2; J gene: TRBJ1-2; CDR3 protein: CASSDWTGVGYTF
V gene: TRBV7-2; J gene: TRBJ1-5; CDR3 protein: CASSLYFNQPQHF
V gene: TRBV11-3; J gene: TRBJ1-1; CDR3 protein: CASSFHKNTEAFF
V gene: TRBV5-6; J gene: TRBJ2-3; CDR3 protein: CASSGAGDTDTQYF
V gene: TRBV5-4; J gene: TRBJ2-7; CDR3 protein: CATENRGREYEQYF
V gene: TRBV28; J gene: TRBJ1-1; CDR3 protein: CASRNLREGVNTEAFF
V gene: TRBV10-3; J gene: TRBJ2-7; CDR3 protein: CATQQGQGYEQYF
V gene: TRBV7-6; J gene: TRBJ2-2; CDR3 protein: CGSTGNTGELFF
V gene: TRBV5-1; J gene: TRBJ1-1; CDR3 protein: CASSSGRVTEAFF
V gene: TRBV2; J gene: TRBJ1-2; CDR3 protein: CASSPQPGQAVGGYTF
V gene: TRBV19; J gene: TRBJ1-5; CDR3 protein: CASTTTVLSTNQPQHF
V gene: TRBV5-5; J gene: TRBJ2-7; CDR3 protein: CASSLAGGASSYEQYF
V gene: TRBV11-2; J gene: TRBJ1-5; CDR3 protein: CASSSYGGGNQPQHF
V gene: TRBV29-1; J gene: TRBJ1-1; CDR3 protein: CSVETEIDTEAFF
V gene: TRBV21-1; J gene: TRBJ1-1; CDR3 protein: CASSAGQGAAQAFF
V gene: TRBV11-2; J gene: TRBJ2-1; CDR3 protein: CASSFGRQIGNEQFF
V gene: TRBV7-9; J gene: TRBJ2-2; CDR3 protein: CASSLIYVFGTADTGELFF
V gene: TRBV4-1; J gene: TRBJ2-7; CDR3 protein: CASSQEDRQGGEQYF
V gene: TRBV19; J gene: TRBJ2-1; CDR3 protein: CASTDFGTGRDNEQFF
V gene: TRBV19; J gene: TRBJ2-5; CDR3 protein: CASTATGEVTQYF
V gene: TRBV7-9; J gene: TRBJ1-1; CDR3 protein: CAGRGLNTEAFF
V gene: TRBV5-1; J gene: TRBJ2-7; CDR3 protein: CASSLEDYTYEQYF
V gene: TRBV5-1; J gene: TRBJ2-5; CDR3 protein: CASSLTVYQETQYF
V gene: TRBV5-1; J gene: TRBJ1-2; CDR3 protein: CASSLDPRQGTFYGYTF
V gene: TRBV29-1; J gene: TRBJ2-7; CDR3 protein: CSARGLDYEQYF
V gene: TRBV5-1; J gene: TRBJ1-3; CDR3 protein: CASSIGTSLSGNTIYF
V gene: TRBV6-6; J gene: TRBJ2-3; CDR3 protein: CASSYAQRGVLDTQYF
V gene: TRBV29-1; J gene: TRBJ2-7; CDR3 protein: CSVEDGEGADSYEQYF
V gene: TRBV5-1; J gene: TRBJ2-5; CDR3 protein: CASSTGQGGQETQYF
V gene: TRBV7-9; J gene: TRBJ2-1; CDR3 protein: CASRDSGGPGGEQFF
V gene: TRBV7-9; J gene: TRBJ1-2; CDR3 protein: CASSFGQPNYGYTF
V gene: TRBV2; J gene: TRBJ1-2; CDR3 protein: CASSDSPNYGYTF